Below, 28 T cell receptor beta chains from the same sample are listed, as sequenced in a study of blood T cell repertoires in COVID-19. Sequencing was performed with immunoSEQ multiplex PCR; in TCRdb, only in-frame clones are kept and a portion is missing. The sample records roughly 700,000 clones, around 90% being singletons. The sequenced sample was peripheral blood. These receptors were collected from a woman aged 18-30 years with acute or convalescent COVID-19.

The CDR3, as DNA: TGCGCCAGCAGCTTGGAACTAGCGGGGAACAATGAGCAGTTCTTC. Translated, it gives CASSLELAGNNEQFF. V gene TRBV5-1 combines with J gene TRBJ2-1; TRBD2 matches at 10 bases. Unmatched junction bases numbered 2, after V lost 0 bases and J lost 5 bases. CDR3 size: 15 residues. The germline V gene has CDR1 SGHRS and CDR2 YFSETQ.

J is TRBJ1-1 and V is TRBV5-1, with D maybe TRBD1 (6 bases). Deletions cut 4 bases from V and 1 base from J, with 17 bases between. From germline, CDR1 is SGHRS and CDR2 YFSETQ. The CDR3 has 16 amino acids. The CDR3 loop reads CASSPGAGRGNTEAFF. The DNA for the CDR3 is TGCGCCAGCAGCCCAGGGGCAGGGAGGGGGAACACTGAAGCTTTCTTT.

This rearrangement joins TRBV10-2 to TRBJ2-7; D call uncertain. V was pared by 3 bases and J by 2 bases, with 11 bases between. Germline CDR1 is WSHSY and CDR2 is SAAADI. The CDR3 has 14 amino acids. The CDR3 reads CASSDVFSPYEQYF. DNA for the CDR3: TGCGCCAGCAGTGACGTTTTCAGTCCCTACGAGCAGTACTTC.

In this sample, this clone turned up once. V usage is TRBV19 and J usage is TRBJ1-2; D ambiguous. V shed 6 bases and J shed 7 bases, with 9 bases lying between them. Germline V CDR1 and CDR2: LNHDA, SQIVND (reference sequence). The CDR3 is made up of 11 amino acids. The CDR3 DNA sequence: TGTGCCAGTAGAGGAGCGACTGGCTACACCTTC. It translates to CASRGATGYTF.

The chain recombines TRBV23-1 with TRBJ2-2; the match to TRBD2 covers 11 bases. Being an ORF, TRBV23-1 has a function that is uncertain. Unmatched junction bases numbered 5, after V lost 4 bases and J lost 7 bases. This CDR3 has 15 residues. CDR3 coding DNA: TGCGCCAGCAGTCTAGCGGGGGGGCGTTGCGGGGAGCTGTTTTTT. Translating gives CASSLAGGRCGELFF.

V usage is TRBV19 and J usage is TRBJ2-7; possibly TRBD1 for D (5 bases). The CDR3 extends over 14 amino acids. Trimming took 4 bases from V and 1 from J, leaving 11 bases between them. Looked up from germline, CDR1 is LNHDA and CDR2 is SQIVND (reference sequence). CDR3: CASSRQGQSYEQYF. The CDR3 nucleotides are TGTGCCAGTAGTAGGCAGGGCCAATCCTACGAGCAGTACTTC.

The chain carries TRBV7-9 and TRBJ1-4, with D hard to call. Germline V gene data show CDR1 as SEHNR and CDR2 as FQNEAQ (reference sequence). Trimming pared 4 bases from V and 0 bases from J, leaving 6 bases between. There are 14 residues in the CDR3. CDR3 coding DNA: TGTGCCAGCAGCTGGGCTTCAACTAATGAAAAACTGTTTTTT. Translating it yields CASSWASTNEKLFF.

This CDR3 reads CATLSGLGPATNEKLFF. The CDR3, as DNA: TGTGCCACCCTCTCTGGATTGGGCCCCGCAACTAATGAAAAACTGTTTTTT. The gene calls are TRBV28 and TRBJ1-4; no firm D call. CDR1 is MDHEN, CDR2 SYDVKM, per germline. This CDR3 has 17 residues. V lost 10 bases to trimming and J lost 0 bases, with 21 bases between them.

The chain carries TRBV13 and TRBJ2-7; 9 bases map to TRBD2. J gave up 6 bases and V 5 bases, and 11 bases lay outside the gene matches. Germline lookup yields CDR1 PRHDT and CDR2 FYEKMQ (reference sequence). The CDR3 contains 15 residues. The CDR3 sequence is CASSPPSGEMLEQYF. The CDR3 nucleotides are TGTGCCAGCAGCCCCCCTAGCGGGGAGATGCTCGAGCAGTACTTC.

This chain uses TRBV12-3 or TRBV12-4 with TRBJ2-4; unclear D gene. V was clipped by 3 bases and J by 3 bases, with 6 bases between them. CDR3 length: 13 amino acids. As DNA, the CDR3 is TGTGCCAGCAGTTTGCTAGGCAAAAACATTCAGTACTTC. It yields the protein CASSLLGKNIQYF.

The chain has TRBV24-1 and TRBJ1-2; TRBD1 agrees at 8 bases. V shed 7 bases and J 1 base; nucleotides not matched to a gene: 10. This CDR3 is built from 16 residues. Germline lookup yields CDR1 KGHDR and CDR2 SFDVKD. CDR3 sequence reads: CATRSPGQDHNYGYTF. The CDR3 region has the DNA TGTGCCACCAGGTCTCCGGGACAGGACCATAACTATGGCTACACCTTC.

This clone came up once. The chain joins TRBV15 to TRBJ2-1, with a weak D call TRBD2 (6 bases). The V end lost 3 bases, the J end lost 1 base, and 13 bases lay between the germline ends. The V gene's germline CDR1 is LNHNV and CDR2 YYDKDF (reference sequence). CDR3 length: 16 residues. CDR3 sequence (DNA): TGTGCCACCAGCAGTCAAGCGGGCAAATCCTACAATGAGCAGTTCTTC. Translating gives CATSSQAGKSYNEQFF. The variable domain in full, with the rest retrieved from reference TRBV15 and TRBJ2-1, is DAMVIQNPRYQVTQFGKPVTLSCSQTLNHNVMYWYQQKSSQAPKLLFHYYDKDFNNEADTPDNFQSRRPNTSFCFLDIRSPGLGDTAMYLCATSSQAGKSYNEQFFGPGTRLTVL.

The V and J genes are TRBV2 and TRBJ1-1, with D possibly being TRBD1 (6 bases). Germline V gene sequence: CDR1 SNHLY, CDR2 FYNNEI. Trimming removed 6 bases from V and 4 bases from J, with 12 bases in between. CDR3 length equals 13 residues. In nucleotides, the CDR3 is TGTGCCAGCAGATTCAGGGGTTTCACTGAAGCTTTCTTT. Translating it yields CASRFRGFTEAFF.

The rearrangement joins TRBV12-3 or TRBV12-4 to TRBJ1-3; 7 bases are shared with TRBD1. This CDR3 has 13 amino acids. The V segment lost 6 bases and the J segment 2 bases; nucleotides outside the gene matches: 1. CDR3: CASRTGTGNTIYF. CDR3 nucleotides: TGTGCCAGCAGGACAGGGACTGGAAACACCATATATTTT.

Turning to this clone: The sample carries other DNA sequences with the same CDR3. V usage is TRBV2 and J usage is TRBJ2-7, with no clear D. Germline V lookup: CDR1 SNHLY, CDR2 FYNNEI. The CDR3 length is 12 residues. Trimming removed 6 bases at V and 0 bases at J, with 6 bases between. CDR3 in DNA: TGTGCCAGCAGCGCCAGCTCCTACGAGCAGTACTTC. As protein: CASSASSYEQYF.

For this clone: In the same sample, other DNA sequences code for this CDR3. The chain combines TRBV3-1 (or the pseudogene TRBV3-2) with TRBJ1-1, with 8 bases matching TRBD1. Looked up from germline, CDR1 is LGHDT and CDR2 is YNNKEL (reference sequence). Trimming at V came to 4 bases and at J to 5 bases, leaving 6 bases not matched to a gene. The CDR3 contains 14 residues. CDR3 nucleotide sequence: TGTGCCAGCAGCCCCGACAGGGGTCGTACTGAAGCTTTCTTT. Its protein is CASSPDRGRTEAFF.

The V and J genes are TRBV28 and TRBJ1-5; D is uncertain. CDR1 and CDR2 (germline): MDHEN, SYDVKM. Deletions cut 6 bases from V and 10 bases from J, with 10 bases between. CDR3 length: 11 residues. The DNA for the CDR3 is TGTGCCAGCAGACATGAACCTCCCCAGCATTTT. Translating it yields CASRHEPPQHF. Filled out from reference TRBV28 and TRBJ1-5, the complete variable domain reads DVKVTQSSRYLVKRTGEKVFLECVQDMDHENMFWYRQDPGLGLRLIYFSYDVKMKEKGDIPEGYSVSREKKERFSLILESASTNQTSMYLCASRHEPPQHFGDGTRLSIL.

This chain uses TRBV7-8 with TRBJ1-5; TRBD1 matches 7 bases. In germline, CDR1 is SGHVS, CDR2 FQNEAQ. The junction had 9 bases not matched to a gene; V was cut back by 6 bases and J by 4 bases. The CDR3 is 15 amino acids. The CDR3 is CASSTMTGRNQPQHF. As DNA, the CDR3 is TGTGCCAGCAGTACAATGACAGGGAGAAATCAGCCCCAGCATTTT. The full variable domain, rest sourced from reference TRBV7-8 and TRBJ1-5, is GAGVSQSPRYKVAKRGQDVALRCDPISGHVSLFWYQQALGQGPEFLTYFQNEAQLDKSGLPSDRFFAERPEGSVSTLKIQRTQQEDSAVYLCASSTMTGRNQPQHFGDGTRLSIL.

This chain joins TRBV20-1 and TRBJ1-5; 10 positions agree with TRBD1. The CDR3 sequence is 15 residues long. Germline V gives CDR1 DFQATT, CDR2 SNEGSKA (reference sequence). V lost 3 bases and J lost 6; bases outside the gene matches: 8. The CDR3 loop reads CSASPGQGIIQPQHF. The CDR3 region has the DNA TGCAGTGCTAGTCCGGGACAGGGGATTATTCAGCCCCAGCATTTT.

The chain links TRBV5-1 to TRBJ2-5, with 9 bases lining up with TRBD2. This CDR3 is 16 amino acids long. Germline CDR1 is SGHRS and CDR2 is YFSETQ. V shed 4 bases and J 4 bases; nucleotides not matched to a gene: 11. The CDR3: CASSIRGTSSGETQYF. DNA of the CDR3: TGCGCCAGCAGCATCCGCGGGACTAGCTCAGGAGAGACCCAGTACTTC. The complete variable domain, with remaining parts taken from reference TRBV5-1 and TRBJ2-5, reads KAGVTQTPRYLIKTRGQQVTLSCSPISGHRSVSWYQQTPGQGLQFLFEYFSETQRNKGNFPGRFSGRQFSNSRSEMNVSTLELGDSALYLCASSIRGTSSGETQYFGPGTRLLVL.

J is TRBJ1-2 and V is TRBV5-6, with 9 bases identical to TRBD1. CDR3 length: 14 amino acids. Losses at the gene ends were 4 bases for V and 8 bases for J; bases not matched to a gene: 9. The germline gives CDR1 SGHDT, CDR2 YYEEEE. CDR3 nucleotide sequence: TGTGCCAGCAGCCCTCCGGGACAGGGAAAGGGCTACACCTTC. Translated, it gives CASSPPGQGKGYTF.

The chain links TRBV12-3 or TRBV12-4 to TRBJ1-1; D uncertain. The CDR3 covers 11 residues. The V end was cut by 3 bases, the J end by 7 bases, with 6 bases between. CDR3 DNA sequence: TGTGCCAGCAGTTTCTTCAGTGAAGCTTTCTTT. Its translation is CASSFFSEAFF.

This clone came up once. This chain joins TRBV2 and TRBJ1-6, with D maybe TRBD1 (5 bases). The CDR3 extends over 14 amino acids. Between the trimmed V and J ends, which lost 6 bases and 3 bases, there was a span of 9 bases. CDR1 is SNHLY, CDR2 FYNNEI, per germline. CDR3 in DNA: TGTGCCAGCAGGACCGACAGCTATAATTCACCCCTCCACTTT. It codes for CASRTDSYNSPLHF.

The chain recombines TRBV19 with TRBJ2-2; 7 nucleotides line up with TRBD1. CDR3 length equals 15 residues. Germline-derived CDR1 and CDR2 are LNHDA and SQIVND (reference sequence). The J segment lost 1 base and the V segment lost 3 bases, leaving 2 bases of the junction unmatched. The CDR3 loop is CASSMHRGNTGELFF. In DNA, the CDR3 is TGTGCCAGTAGTATGCACAGGGGGAACACCGGGGAGCTGTTTTTT. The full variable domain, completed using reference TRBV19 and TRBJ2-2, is DGGITQSPKYLFRKEGQNVTLSCEQNLNHDAMYWYRQDPGQGLRLIYYSQIVNDFQKGDIAEGYSVSREKKESFPLTVTSAQKNPTAFYLCASSMHRGNTGELFFGEGSRLTVL.

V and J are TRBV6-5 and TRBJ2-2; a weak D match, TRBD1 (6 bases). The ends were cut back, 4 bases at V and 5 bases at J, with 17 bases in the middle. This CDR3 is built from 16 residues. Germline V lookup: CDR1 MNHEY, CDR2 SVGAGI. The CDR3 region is CASSFSNPGVTGELFF. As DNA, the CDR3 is TGTGCCAGCAGTTTTTCTAATCCAGGGGTAACCGGGGAGCTGTTTTTT.

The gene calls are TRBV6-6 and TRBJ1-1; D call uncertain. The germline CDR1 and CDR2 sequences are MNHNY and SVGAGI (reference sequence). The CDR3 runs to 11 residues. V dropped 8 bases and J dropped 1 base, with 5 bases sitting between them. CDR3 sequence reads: CASVRNTEAFF. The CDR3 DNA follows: TGTGCCAGCGTCAGGAACACTGAAGCTTTCTTT.

The CDR3 loop is CASSVNHRAEAFF. The DNA for the CDR3 is TGTGCCAGCAGCGTCAACCATCGGGCTGAAGCTTTCTTT. The rearrangement joins TRBV9 to TRBJ1-1; D gene ambiguous. The CDR3 covers 13 residues. Germline CDR1 SGDLS, CDR2 YYNGEE. V shed 2 bases and J shed 6 bases, with 11 bases lying between them.

The CDR3 region has the DNA TGTGCCACCAGTGACCTCGGACAGGGGAACACTGAAGCTTTCTTT. Protein product: CATSDLGQGNTEAFF. The V call is TRBV24-1, the J call TRBJ1-1, with 8 nucleotides matching TRBD1. With 4 bases clipped from V and 1 base from J, the junction kept 4 bases outside the gene matches. The CDR3 is 15 residues long. The germline V gene has CDR1 KGHDR and CDR2 SFDVKD.